One and the same sample provided the 17 T cell receptor beta chains below, sequenced in a study of blood T cell repertoires in COVID-19. This table comes from immunoSEQ multiplex PCR, and its TCRdb copy is limited to in-frame clones, with some not included. Of about 130,000 clones in the sample, around 89% were seen once. The specimen was peripheral blood. These receptors all come from a man aged 50 to 59 with active or convalescent COVID-19.

V is TRBV12-5 and J is TRBJ1-1; TRBD1 might be the D (5 bases). V gave up 1 base and J gave up 1 base, with 10 bases separating them. Germline CDR1 reads LGHNT; CDR2 reads FRNRAP. This CDR3 has 15 amino acids. CDR3 sequence reads: CASGLAHGGNTEAFF. The CDR3 DNA sequence: TGTGCTAGTGGTTTGGCCCACGGGGGGAACACTGAAGCTTTCTTT.

The genes are TRBV6-6 and TRBJ1-2, with TRBD1 matching 9 bases. The junction had 6 bases not matched to a gene; V was cut back by 0 bases and J by 4 bases. From germline, CDR1 is MNHNY and CDR2 SVGAGI (reference sequence). The CDR3 is 16 residues long. The CDR3 coding sequence is TGTGCCAGCAGTTACTCGCCGGGGACAGGGTCCTATGGCTACACCTTC. Its protein product is CASSYSPGTGSYGYTF.

This clone was counted ten times or more. The chain has TRBV6-2 or TRBV6-3 and TRBJ1-5; D remains unclear. The CDR3 length is 15 residues. Germline lookup yields CDR1 MNHEY and CDR2 SVGEGT. Trimming removed 2 bases at V and 2 bases at J, with 10 bases between. The CDR3 sequence is CASSYAGFRNQPQHF. The CDR3 DNA reads TGTGCCAGCAGTTACGCGGGGTTTCGCAATCAGCCCCAGCATTTT.

The V gene is TRBV15, the J gene TRBJ1-1, with unresolved D. Germline assignment: CDR1 LNHNV and CDR2 YYDKDF (reference sequence). The germline V and J ends were trimmed by 0 bases and 2 bases, with 16 bases remaining between them. This CDR3 spans 17 amino acids. The CDR3 loop is CATSRDVRDSANTEAFF. The CDR3 nucleotides read TGTGCCACCAGCAGAGATGTGAGGGATTCGGCCAACACTGAAGCTTTCTTT. The variable domain in full, completed from reference TRBV15 and TRBJ1-1, reads DAMVIQNPRYQVTQFGKPVTLSCSQTLNHNVMYWYQQKSSQAPKLLFHYYDKDFNNEADTPDNFQSRRPNTSFCFLDIRSPGLGDTAMYLCATSRDVRDSANTEAFFGQGTRLTVV.

The chain couples TRBV6-6 to TRBJ2-7, with 12 bases identical to TRBD2. The CDR3 is made up of 16 amino acids. Germline CDR1 reads MNHNY; CDR2 reads SVGAGI (reference sequence). Trimming took 5 bases from V and 7 from J; bases not matched to a gene: 12. The CDR3 spells CASSQKLAGGPWEQYF. For the CDR3, the DNA is TGTGCCAGCAGTCAAAAGCTAGCGGGAGGGCCGTGGGAGCAGTACTTC.

The rearrangement links TRBV19 to TRBJ1-5; unclear D gene. V shed 6 bases and J shed 8 bases, with 11 bases lying between them. The CDR3 runs 12 residues. Germline V CDR1 and CDR2: LNHDA, SQIVND (reference sequence). CDR3 sequence reads: CASSHGSEPQHF. CDR3 nucleotide sequence: TGTGCCAGTAGCCACGGGTCGGAGCCCCAGCATTTT.

The CDR3 nucleotides are TGTGCCACGGCGGGGGGAAGTTCTGCTGAAGCTTTCTTT. This translates into CATAGGSSAEAFF. V usage is TRBV9 and J usage is TRBJ1-1; a weak D match, TRBD1 (5 bases). The V gene's germline CDR1 is SGDLS and CDR2 YYNGEE. The CDR3 spans 13 residues. V was trimmed by 9 bases and J by 6 bases, leaving 18 bases between them. Drawing the rest from reference TRBV9 and TRBJ1-1, the complete variable domain is DSGVTQTPKHLITATGQRVTLRCSPRSGDLSVYWYQQSLDQGLQFLIQYYNGEERAKGNILERFSAQQFPDLHSELNLSSLELGDSALYFCATAGGSSAEAFFGQGTRLTVV.

The chain employs TRBV15 and TRBJ1-5, with a possible D match to TRBD1 (6 bases). The CDR3 has 14 amino acids. Germline CDR1 is LNHNV and CDR2 is YYDKDF (reference sequence). The ends were cut back, 5 bases at V and 7 bases at J, with 15 bases in the middle. The chain's CDR3 is CATSPRQAGQPQHF. The CDR3 DNA reads as TGTGCCACCAGCCCCCGACAGGCAGGCCAGCCCCAGCATTTT. The full variable domain, with the rest looked up from reference TRBV15 and TRBJ1-5, is DAMVIQNPRYQVTQFGKPVTLSCSQTLNHNVMYWYQQKSSQAPKLLFHYYDKDFNNEADTPDNFQSRRPNTSFCFLDIRSPGLGDTAMYLCATSPRQAGQPQHFGDGTRLSIL.

A word on this clone: Other DNA sequences in this sample translate to the same CDR3. The chain is built from TRBV28 and TRBJ2-2; D is ambiguous. The CDR3 extends over 13 amino acids. CDR1 and CDR2 (germline): MDHEN, SYDVKM. The V and J ends lost 6 bases and 0 bases respectively, with 5 bases between them. In DNA, the CDR3 is TGTGCCAGCAGAACACCGAACACCGGGGAGCTGTTTTTT. Its translation is CASRTPNTGELFF.

This chain links TRBV19 with TRBJ2-3; 9 bases are shared with TRBD2. Trimming took 1 base from V and 2 from J; bases not matched to a gene: 4. Germline loops: CDR1 LNHDA, CDR2 SQIVND (reference sequence). The CDR3 has 16 residues. The CDR3 region is CASSIAASGATDTQYF. The CDR3 DNA reads TGTGCCAGTAGTATAGCGGCTAGCGGGGCCACAGATACGCAGTATTTT.

This chain joins TRBV24-1 and TRBJ1-5; 7 nucleotides agree with TRBD1. CDR1 is KGHDR and CDR2 is SFDVKD in the germline V gene. V shed 4 bases, J shed 2 bases, and the junction held 4 bases outside the gene matches. The CDR3 has 15 residues. The CDR3 coding sequence is TGTGCCACCAGTGACAATACAGGGGGCAATCAGCCCCAGCATTTT. This sequence encodes CATSDNTGGNQPQHF.

This clone has just one count. V and J are TRBV5-1 and TRBJ2-1; 8 nucleotides align to TRBD2. The CDR3 runs to 14 residues. CDR1 SGHRS and CDR2 YFSETQ come from the germline V gene. V was clipped by 2 bases and J by 4 bases; unmatched bases: 2. CDR3 DNA sequence: TGCGCCAGCAGCTTCCGGGAGGGGTACAATGAGCAGTTCTTC. This sequence encodes CASSFREGYNEQFF. Looking up the rest from reference TRBV5-1 and TRBJ2-1 gives the full variable domain: KAGVTQTPRYLIKTRGQQVTLSCSPISGHRSVSWYQQTPGQGLQFLFEYFSETQRNKGNFPGRFSGRQFSNSRSEMNVSTLELGDSALYLCASSFREGYNEQFFGPGTRLTVL.

The chain links TRBV5-1 to TRBJ2-6; D gene uncertain. Deletions cut 0 bases from V and 1 base from J, with 5 bases between. This CDR3 is built from 15 residues. Germline V CDR1 and CDR2: SGHRS, YFSETQ. The CDR3 region has the DNA TGCGCCAGCAGCTTGGTTCAGTCTGGGGCCAACGTCCTGACTTTC. It is translated as CASSLVQSGANVLTF. Full variable domain (remainder filled in from reference TRBV5-1 and TRBJ2-6): KAGVTQTPRYLIKTRGQQVTLSCSPISGHRSVSWYQQTPGQGLQFLFEYFSETQRNKGNFPGRFSGRQFSNSRSEMNVSTLELGDSALYLCASSLVQSGANVLTFGAGSRLTVL.

The DNA for the CDR3 is TGTGCCAGCAGTGCCTACAGGGGGCCCGGCACAGATACGCAGTATTTT. As protein: CASSAYRGPGTDTQYF. The chain joins TRBV6-1 to TRBJ2-3, with TRBD1 matching over 9 bases. Germline trimming cut 4 bases from V and 1 base from J; bases unmatched to any gene: 6. Germline lookup yields CDR1 MNHNS and CDR2 SASEGT. This CDR3 has 16 residues.

V usage is TRBV5-5 and J usage is TRBJ2-5, with 8 bases matching TRBD1. V shed 5 bases and J 5 bases; nucleotides not matched to a gene: 5. Germline V lookup: CDR1 SGHKS, CDR2 YYEKEE (reference sequence). The CDR3 runs to 13 residues. The CDR3 here is CASSQGATETQYF. Written as DNA, the CDR3 is TGTGCCAGCAGTCAGGGGGCGACGGAGACCCAGTACTTC. The full variable domain, completed using reference TRBV5-5 and TRBJ2-5, is DAGVTQSPTHLIKTRGQQVTLRCSPISGHKSVSWYQQVLGQGPQFIFQYYEKEERGRGNFPDRFSARQFPNYSSELNVNALLLGDSALYLCASSQGATETQYFGPGTRLLVL.

This rearrangement joins TRBV7-6 to TRBJ2-5, with D perhaps TRBD1 (6 bases). The germline CDR1 and CDR2 sequences are SGHVS and FNYEAQ. This CDR3 is 12 amino acids long. Deletions cut 5 bases from V and 5 bases from J, with 9 bases between. The CDR3 loop is CASSRRGETQYF. CDR3 coding DNA: TGTGCCAGCAGCCGTAGGGGGGAGACCCAGTACTTC.

The chain uses TRBV2 and TRBJ2-5, with D perhaps matching TRBD1 (6 bases). V was trimmed by 6 bases and J by 4 bases, leaving 15 bases between them. Germline V lookup: CDR1 SNHLY, CDR2 FYNNEI. The CDR3 runs 14 residues. CDR3 in amino acids: CASSRTQGLETQYF. The CDR3 DNA reads TGTGCCAGCAGCCGGACACAGGGTTTAGAGACCCAGTACTTC.